The 28 T cell receptor beta chains reported below all come from one sample, sequenced in a study of cytotoxic CD8 clonotypes in ibrutinib-treated CLL. Libraries were prepared by immunoSEQ multiplex PCR; TCRdb keeps only in-frame clonotypes and omits some of them. The table shows approximately 140,000 clones, with around 90% occurring only once. This material consisted of PBMCs, taken after 12 months of ibrutinib treatment. The source is a human donor with chronic lymphocytic leukemia.

The CDR3 here is CSTAMDSQRLTEAFF. For the CDR3, the DNA is TGCAGCACGGCCATGGACAGCCAAAGGTTAACTGAAGCTTTCTTT. The chain carries TRBV29-1 and TRBJ1-1; D might be TRBD1 (6 bases). Germline CDR1 and CDR2: SQVTM and ANQGSEA. CDR3 length: 15 residues. V was clipped by 8 bases and J by 5 bases, with 24 bases between them.

The sample holds one count of this clone. The rearrangement joins TRBV27 to TRBJ2-1, with 7 bases fitting TRBD1. The V gene's germline CDR1 is MNHEY and CDR2 SMNVEV (reference sequence). The V and J ends lost 3 bases and 7 bases, in that order; junction bases with no gene match: 6. The CDR3 is 14 residues long. CDR3 sequence (DNA): TGTGCCAGCAGTTTGGGGCCAGGGGGAAATGAGCAGTTCTTC. Protein: CASSLGPGGNEQFF.

The chain has TRBV7-3 and TRBJ2-1; 10 positions agree with TRBD2. This CDR3 is 15 amino acids long. Germline CDR1 SGHTA, CDR2 FQGTGA. The J segment lost 6 bases and the V segment lost 4 bases, leaving 6 bases of the junction unmatched. The CDR3 sequence is CASSSGTSEGNEQFF. CDR3 bases: TGTGCCAGCAGCTCCGGGACTAGCGAGGGCAATGAGCAGTTCTTC.

The genes are TRBV28 and TRBJ1-5; D not resolved. The CDR3 totals 12 residues. V lost 8 bases, J lost 5 bases, and 10 bases lay in between. Germline values: CDR1 MDHEN, CDR2 SYDVKM. As DNA, the CDR3 is TGTGCCAGCGGTCAACTCTATCAGCCCCAGCATTTT. Translation gives CASGQLYQPQHF.

This clone has more than one count but fewer than ten. The gene calls are TRBV18 and TRBJ1-5, with TRBD1 matching 8 bases. Unmatched junction bases numbered 4, after V lost 4 bases and J lost 2 bases. Germline lookup yields CDR1 KGHSH and CDR2 LQKENI. This CDR3 region has 15 residues. The CDR3 protein is CASSQETGGNQPQHF. CDR3 nucleotides: TGTGCCAGCTCACAAGAGACAGGGGGCAATCAGCCCCAGCATTTT.

The chain uses TRBV6-7 and TRBJ1-1, with 8 nucleotides matching TRBD1. TRBV6-7 carries the ORF label, with uncertain function. With V trimmed by 2 bases and J by 0 bases, 11 bases remained unmatched. There are 18 residues in the CDR3. The chain's CDR3 is CASSYTRTGITMNTEAFF. The CDR3 DNA reads TGTGCCAGCAGTTACACCCGGACAGGGATCACAATGAACACTGAAGCTTTCTTT.

This chain joins TRBV4-2 and TRBJ1-4, with D hard to call. The CDR3 length is 14 residues. V was clipped by 0 bases and J by 13 bases, with 15 bases between them. CDR1 and CDR2 (germline): LGHNA, YNFKEQ. The CDR3, as DNA: TGTGCCAGCAGCCAAGAGGGTGGAGACTGGGGACTGTTTTTT. This gives the protein CASSQEGGDWGLFF.

A remark on this clone: The same CDR3 arises from other DNA sequences in this sample as well. The chain has TRBV11-2 and TRBJ2-7; D is perhaps TRBD2 (5 bases). CDR3 size: 13 residues. V shed 5 bases and J shed 1 base, with 9 bases lying between them. Germline V lookup: CDR1 SGHAT, CDR2 FQNNGV. CDR3 sequence reads: CASSPGLSYEQYF. DNA for the CDR3: TGTGCCAGCAGCCCTGGACTTTCCTACGAGCAGTACTTC. Variable domain in full (rest from reference TRBV11-2 and TRBJ2-7): EAGVAQSPRYKIIEKRQSVAFWCNPISGHATLYWYQQILGQGPKLLIQFQNNGVVDDSQLPKDRFSAERLKGVDSTLKIQPAKLEDSAVYLCASSPGLSYEQYFGPGTRLTVT.

This sequence joins TRBV2 and TRBJ2-7; TRBD1 might be the D (6 bases). Germline loops: CDR1 SNHLY, CDR2 FYNNEI. CDR3 length equals 14 residues. Trimming cost V 8 bases and J 4 bases, with 18 bases left between them. CDR3 residues: CASSTGLSPYEQYF. CDR3 in DNA: TGTGCCAGCTCGACAGGATTGTCCCCTTACGAGCAGTACTTC.

The genes are TRBV7-8 and TRBJ2-3; 7 bases map to TRBD2. Trimming removed 5 bases from V and 5 bases from J; junction bases left unmatched: 10. Germline CDR1 reads SGHVS; CDR2 reads FQNEAQ. This CDR3 comprises 15 residues. The DNA of the CDR3 is TGTGCCAGCAGCCCGGGGGGAGGGGTAGGAGATACGCAGTATTTT. Encoded protein: CASSPGGGVGDTQYF.

The rearrangement links TRBV9 to TRBJ2-3; tentative D call: TRBD1 (6 bases). This CDR3 region has 14 residues. V was cut by 3 bases and J by 4 bases, with 12 bases left in between. Germline assignment: CDR1 SGDLS and CDR2 YYNGEE. This CDR3 is CASSATGTPDTQYF. The CDR3, as DNA: TGTGCCAGCAGCGCTACAGGGACCCCAGATACGCAGTATTTT.

The gene calls are TRBV30 and TRBJ2-7, with TRBD2 matching over 7 bases. Germline V gives CDR1 GTSNPN, CDR2 SVGIG (reference sequence). CDR3 size: 12 residues. The V gene end was trimmed by 5 bases and the J gene end by 4 bases; junction bases not matched to a gene: 5. The CDR3 sequence is CAWERGGYEQYF. As DNA, the CDR3 is TGTGCCTGGGAGCGGGGAGGATACGAGCAGTACTTC.

The chain combines TRBV29-1 with TRBJ2-1; a possible D gene is TRBD1 (7 bases). V was shortened by 4 bases and J by 15 bases, with 22 bases between the two germline ends. Germline V gene data show CDR1 as SQVTM and CDR2 as ANQGSEA. The CDR3 consists of 13 residues. CDR3 bases: TGCAGCGTTGCCCACACCAGGGGGGCCGAGTCGTTCTTC. It specifies CSVAHTRGAESFF.

This clone showed up just a few times. This rearrangement joins TRBV28 to TRBJ1-3; perhaps TRBD1 as D (5 bases). The germline CDR1 and CDR2 sequences are MDHEN and SYDVKM. Trimming took 3 bases from V and 0 from J, leaving 21 bases between them. This CDR3 has 19 amino acids. The CDR3: CASSFHRGMGGLSGNTIYF. CDR3 nucleotides: TGTGCCAGCAGTTTCCACCGAGGCATGGGGGGACTCTCTGGAAACACCATATATTTT.

This clone came up once. This chain uses TRBV28 with TRBJ2-3; D not certain. The V end was cut by 6 bases, the J end by 2 bases, with 3 bases between. CDR1 is MDHEN, CDR2 SYDVKM, per germline. This CDR3 is 11 amino acids long. The CDR3 here is CASSPTDTQYF. The DNA for the CDR3 is TGTGCCAGCAGCCCCACAGATACGCAGTATTTT.

The gene calls are TRBV27 and TRBJ2-5; a weak D match, TRBD2 (6 bases). V was shortened by 5 bases and J by 5 bases, with 15 bases between the two germline ends. The germline V gene encodes CDR1 MNHEY and CDR2 SMNVEV (reference sequence). CDR3 size: 14 residues. The CDR3, as DNA: TGTGCCAGCAGTCCGGAGGGTGCGGTTGAGACCCAGTACTTC. Translation: CASSPEGAVETQYF.

The J gene is TRBJ2-1, the V gene TRBV25-1, with D possibly TRBD2 on 7 matching bases. V was shortened by 4 bases and J by 12 bases, with 22 bases between the two germline ends. The germline V gene encodes CDR1 MGHDK and CDR2 SYGVNS. The CDR3 consists of 15 residues. In DNA form, the CDR3 reads TGTGCCAGCAGTGGCCCGTGGGGAGGGGGAAGTCTGCAGTTCTTC. Protein: CASSGPWGGGSLQFF.

The chain carries TRBV6-6 and TRBJ2-7, with D perhaps assigned TRBD1 or TRBD2 (5 bases each). V was trimmed by 0 bases and J by 6 bases, leaving 12 bases between them. Germline V gene sequence: CDR1 MNHNY, CDR2 SVGAGI (reference sequence). This CDR3 is built from 14 residues. CDR3 amino acids: CASSYSGEGSEQYF. The CDR3 bases are TGTGCCAGCAGTTACTCGGGGGAAGGAAGCGAGCAGTACTTC.

The V gene is TRBV11-1, the J gene TRBJ2-3, with 12 bases identical to TRBD2. With 1 base clipped from V and 14 bases from J, the junction kept 19 bases outside the gene matches. CDR3 length: 18 amino acids. Looked up from germline, CDR1 is SGHAT and CDR2 is FQDESV (reference sequence). The CDR3 region has the DNA TGTGCCAGCAGCTTAGAGGGCCAGACTAGCGGGGGTTCCCTACCGATGTATTTT. Translation gives CASSLEGQTSGGSLPMYF.

This sequence joins TRBV19 and TRBJ2-6; D remains ambiguous. Trimming removed 6 bases from V and 0 bases from J, with 9 bases in between. The germline gives CDR1 LNHDA, CDR2 SQIVND (reference sequence). The CDR3 has 15 residues. As DNA, the CDR3 is TGTGCCAGTAGCCTTTTTAGCTCTGGGGCCAACGTCCTGACTTTC. Translating it yields CASSLFSSGANVLTF.

J is TRBJ2-1 and V is TRBV5-1; 8 positions agree with TRBD2. The germline V gene has CDR1 SGHRS and CDR2 YFSETQ. Losses at the gene ends were 1 base for V and 7 bases for J; bases not matched to a gene: 4. The CDR3 consists of 14 residues. CDR3 sequence (DNA): TGCGCCAGCAGCTTGACAATAGCGGGGAATGAGCAGTTCTTC. Its protein is CASSLTIAGNEQFF.

The chain combines TRBV5-8 with TRBJ1-2; D not resolved. Trimming took 4 bases from V and 8 from J, leaving 12 bases between them. The CDR3 has 12 amino acids. Per the germline V gene, CDR1 is SGHTS and CDR2 is YDEGEE. This CDR3 is CASSPRARGYTF. The DNA for the CDR3 is TGTGCCAGCAGCCCCCGGGCTAGAGGCTACACCTTC.

Here the CDR3 reads CASSGGTGGAGPGELFF. CDR3 coding DNA: TGTGCCAGCAGTGGGGGCACAGGGGGCGCGGGTCCCGGGGAGCTGTTTTTT. This chain joins TRBV2 and TRBJ2-2, with 9 bases fitting TRBD1. CDR3 length equals 17 residues. Germline values: CDR1 SNHLY, CDR2 FYNNEI. Trimming cost V 4 bases and J 6 bases; bases outside gene matches: 12.

The chain combines TRBV7-8 with TRBJ1-5; D may be TRBD1 (6 bases). This CDR3 region has 18 residues. Germline V gene lookup returns CDR1 SGHVS and CDR2 FQNEAQ. Trimming left V 1 base short and J 2 bases short, with 18 bases between. As DNA, the CDR3 is TGTGCCAGCAGCTTAGGAAGAGGGTCGGGGGCTCGCAATCAGCCCCAGCATTTT. Its translation: CASSLGRGSGARNQPQHF.

The rearrangement uses TRBV29-1 and TRBJ2-3; D perhaps matches TRBD1 (6 bases). CDR3 length equals 14 residues. Trimming stripped 7 bases from V and 3 bases from J, with 17 bases between. Germline V lookup: CDR1 SQVTM, CDR2 ANQGSEA. CDR3: CSGGGHGATDTQYF. The CDR3 DNA reads TGCAGCGGAGGGGGTCACGGAGCGACAGATACGCAGTATTTT.

The chain employs TRBV7-9 and TRBJ2-1; 8 nucleotides match TRBD1. V gave up 1 base and J gave up 6 bases; unmatched junction bases: 5. CDR1 SEHNR and CDR2 FQNEAQ come from the germline V gene (reference sequence). This CDR3 contains 15 residues. The CDR3 spells CASSLGLTGVNEQFF. The CDR3 DNA reads TGTGCCAGCAGCTTAGGATTGACAGGGGTCAATGAGCAGTTCTTC.

J is TRBJ1-4 and V is TRBV5-4, with D hard to call. The germline V gene has CDR1 SGHNT and CDR2 YYREEE (reference sequence). The CDR3 spans 14 residues. V lost 0 bases and J 8 bases, leaving 11 bases between the germline ends. The CDR3 DNA reads as TGTGCCAGCAGCTTGGGGCAGGAATCAGAAAAACTGTTTTTT. Its translation: CASSLGQESEKLFF.

About this clone: Within the sample, other DNA sequences also encode this same CDR3. The chain uses TRBV28 and TRBJ1-5, with D maybe TRBD1 (5 bases). Trimming stripped 5 bases from V and 1 base from J, with 6 bases between. This CDR3 region has 13 residues. From germline, CDR1 is MDHEN and CDR2 SYDVKM. The CDR3 DNA is TGTGCCAGCAGTCGGGACAGCAATCAGCCCCAGCATTTT. This codes for CASSRDSNQPQHF.